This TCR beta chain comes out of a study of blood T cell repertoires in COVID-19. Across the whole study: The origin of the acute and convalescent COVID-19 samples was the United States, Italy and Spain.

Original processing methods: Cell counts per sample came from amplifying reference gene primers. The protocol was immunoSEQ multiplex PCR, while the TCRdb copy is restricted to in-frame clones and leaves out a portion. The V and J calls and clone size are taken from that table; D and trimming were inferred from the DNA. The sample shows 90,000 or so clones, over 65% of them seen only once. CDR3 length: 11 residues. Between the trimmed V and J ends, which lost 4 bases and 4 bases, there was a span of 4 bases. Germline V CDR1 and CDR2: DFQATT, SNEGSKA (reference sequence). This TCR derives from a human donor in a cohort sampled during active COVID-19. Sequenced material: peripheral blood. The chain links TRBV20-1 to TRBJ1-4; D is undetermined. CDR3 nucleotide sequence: TGCAGTGCTAACAATAATGAAAAACTGTTTTTT. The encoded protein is CSANNNEKLFF.